These 9 T cell receptor beta chains came from one sample sequenced in a study of tumor-infiltrating lymphocytes in primary liver carcinoma. Total RNA (around 500 ng) served as template for TCR beta cDNA synthesis primed by a constant-region primer. For TCR beta, libraries were produced by three nested multiplex PCR rounds using slightly modified ARM-PCR. A C-beta reverse primer and TRBV1-TRBV30 forward primers served in each of the first two PCR rounds, at approximately 10 cycles apiece. One entry per CDR3 protein, called by TCRdb with MiXCR from the multiplex PCR reads. The sample lists about 350,000 distinct CDR3 sequences; around three fifths were seen once. RNA isolated from unsorted whole blood supplied the blood RNA, with germline DNA also extracted. Sequencing input: peripheral blood. The receptors were sampled from a man aged 40-55 years with primary liver carcinoma and hepatitis B virus infection.

This clonotype was seen many times. The chain recombines TRBV6-6 with TRBJ2-7, with 10 bases lining up with TRBD2. The V and J ends lost 0 bases and 5 bases, in that order; junction bases with no gene match: 4. Germline values: CDR1 MNHNY, CDR2 SVGAGI (reference sequence). There are 15 residues in the CDR3. CDR3 DNA sequence: TGTGCCAGCAGTTACTCAAGCGGGAGGGCGGACGAGCAGTACTTC. Protein sequence: CASSYSSGRADEQYF.

Remarks on this clonotype: This could be a read error, since a much larger clone is one nucleotide away. The V and J genes are TRBV6-2 or TRBV6-3 and TRBJ2-1, with a possible D match to TRBD2 (6 bases). CDR1 MNHEY and CDR2 SVGEGT come from the germline V gene. With 4 bases removed from V and 6 bases from J, the gap between germline ends came to 19 bases. CDR3 length equals 16 residues. The DNA of the CDR3 is TGTGCCAGCAGTTCCGACGTAGTGGCCGGGGGCAATGAGCAGTTCTTC. Its protein is CASSSDVVAGGNEQFF.

As for this clonotype: The junction and the germline gene differ at one end; a read error may be behind it. For the CDR3, the DNA is TGTGCCCAGCTTAGGTCCCGAAGAGGGCACAGATACGCAGTATTT. It specifies CAQLRSRRGHRYAVF. The chain couples TRBV11-2 to TRBJ2-3; D may be TRBD2 (5 bases). In germline, CDR1 is SGHAT, CDR2 FQNNGV. The CDR3 is 15 residues long.

There are many counts of this clonotype. The rearrangement links TRBV28 to TRBJ1-5, with D maybe TRBD1 (5 bases). Germline V lookup: CDR1 MDHEN, CDR2 SYDVKM. V lost 2 bases and J 6 bases, leaving 5 bases between the germline ends. CDR3 length: 12 residues. The CDR3 DNA is TGTGCCAGCAGTTTACAGGGTCAGCCCCAGCATTTT. Amino acids: CASSLQGQPQHF.

In its sample, this clonotype was seen a few times. This chain links TRBV2 with TRBJ2-1, with a possible D match to TRBD1 (6 bases). V dropped 5 bases and J dropped 10 bases, with 15 bases sitting between them. This CDR3 region has 13 residues. The germline gives CDR1 SNHLY, CDR2 FYNNEI. Written as DNA, the CDR3 is TGTGCCAGCAGTAAGGACAGCTCGGGGGAGCAGTTCTTC. Amino acids: CASSKDSSGEQFF. The whole variable domain, filled in from reference TRBV2 and TRBJ2-1, reads EPEVTQTPSHQVTQMGQEVILRCVPISNHLYFYWYRQILGQKVEFLVSFYNNEISEKSEIFDDQFSVERPDGSNFTLKIRSTKLEDSAMYFCASSKDSSGEQFFGPGTRLTVL.

The chain joins TRBV2 to TRBJ1-1; D not certain. This CDR3 region has 13 residues. Trimming removed 8 bases from V and 1 base from J, with 11 bases in between. CDR1 is SNHLY and CDR2 is FYNNEI in the germline V gene. CDR3 coding DNA: TGTGCCAGCTTTAAACAGCAGAACACTGAAGCTTTCTTT. This sequence encodes CASFKQQNTEAFF. The entire variable domain, with the rest obtained from reference TRBV2 and TRBJ1-1, is as follows: EPEVTQTPSHQVTQMGQEVILRCVPISNHLYFYWYRQILGQKVEFLVSFYNNEISEKSEIFDDQFSVERPDGSNFTLKIRSTKLEDSAMYFCASFKQQNTEAFFGQGTRLTVV.

As regards this clonotype: This may be a read error: a much more frequent sequence differs by one nucleotide. The J gene is TRBJ1-1, the V gene TRBV6-1, with D unclear. V was trimmed by 6 bases and J by 10 bases, leaving 15 bases between them. The CDR3 runs to 12 residues. Looked up from germline, CDR1 is MNHNS and CDR2 is SASEGT. CDR3: CASSREPGPAFF. The DNA of the CDR3 is TGTGCCAGCAGCCGTGAACCGGGTCCAGCTTTCTTT.

This chain joins TRBV6-1 and TRBJ2-7, with a possible D match to TRBD1 (6 bases). Per the germline V gene, CDR1 is MNHNS and CDR2 is SASEGT. This CDR3 has 12 amino acids. V was trimmed by 6 bases and J by 6 bases, leaving 12 bases between them. The CDR3: CASSGDNLEQYF. DNA for the CDR3: TGTGCCAGCAGCGGGGACAACCTCGAGCAGTACTTC.

As regards this clonotype: The junction shows a germline mismatch at one end, possibly a read error. The rearrangement joins TRBV7-2 to TRBJ1-4, with D unclear. From germline, CDR1 is SGHTA and CDR2 FQGNSA. This CDR3 region has 13 residues. CDR3 in amino acids: CPSSLGQDEKLFF. CDR3 DNA: TGTCCCAGCAGCTTAGGGCAGGATGAAAAACTGTTTTTT.